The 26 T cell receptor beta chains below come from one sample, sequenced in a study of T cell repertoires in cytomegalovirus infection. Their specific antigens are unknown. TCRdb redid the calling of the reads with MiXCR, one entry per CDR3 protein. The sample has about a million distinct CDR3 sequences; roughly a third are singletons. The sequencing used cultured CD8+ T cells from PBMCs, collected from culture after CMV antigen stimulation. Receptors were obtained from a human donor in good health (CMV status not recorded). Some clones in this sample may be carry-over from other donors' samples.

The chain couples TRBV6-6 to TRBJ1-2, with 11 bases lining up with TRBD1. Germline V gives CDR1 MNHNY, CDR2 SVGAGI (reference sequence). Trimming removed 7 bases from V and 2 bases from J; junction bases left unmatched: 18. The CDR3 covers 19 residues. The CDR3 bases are TGTGCCAGCAACATCTCCCCCCGGACAGGGGGCCCCAAGAACTATGGCTACACCTTC. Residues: CASNISPRTGGPKNYGYTF.

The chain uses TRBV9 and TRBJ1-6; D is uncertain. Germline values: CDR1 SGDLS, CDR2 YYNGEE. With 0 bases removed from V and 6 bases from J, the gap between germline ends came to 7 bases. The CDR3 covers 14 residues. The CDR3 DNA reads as TGTGCCAGCAGCGTAGGCAGCCCTAATTCACCCCTCCACTTT. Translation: CASSVGSPNSPLHF.

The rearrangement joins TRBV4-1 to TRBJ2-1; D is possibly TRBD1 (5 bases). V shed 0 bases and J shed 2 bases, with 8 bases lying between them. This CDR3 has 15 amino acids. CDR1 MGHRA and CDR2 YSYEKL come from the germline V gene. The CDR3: CASSQDRGTYNEQFF. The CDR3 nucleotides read TGCGCCAGCAGCCAAGATAGGGGCACCTACAATGAGCAGTTCTTC.

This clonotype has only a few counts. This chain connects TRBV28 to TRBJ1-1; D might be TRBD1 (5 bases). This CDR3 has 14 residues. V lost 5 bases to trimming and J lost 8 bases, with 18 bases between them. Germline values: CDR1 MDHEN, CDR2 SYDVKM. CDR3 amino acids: CASSPPGLKVEAFF. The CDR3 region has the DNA TGTGCCAGCAGTCCACCGGGACTTAAGGTAGAAGCTTTCTTT.

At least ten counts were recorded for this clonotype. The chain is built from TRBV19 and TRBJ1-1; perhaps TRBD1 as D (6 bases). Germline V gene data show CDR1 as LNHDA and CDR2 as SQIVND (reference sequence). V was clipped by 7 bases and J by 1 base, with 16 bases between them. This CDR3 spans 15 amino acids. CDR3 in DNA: TGTGCCAGTATGGGGGCAAGGGACGGGAACACTGAAGCTTTCTTT. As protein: CASMGARDGNTEAFF.

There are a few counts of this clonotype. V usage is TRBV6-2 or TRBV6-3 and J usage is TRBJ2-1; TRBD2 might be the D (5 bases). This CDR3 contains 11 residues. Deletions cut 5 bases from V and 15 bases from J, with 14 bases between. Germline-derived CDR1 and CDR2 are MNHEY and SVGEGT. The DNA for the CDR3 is TGTGCCAGCAGTGAGGGTTCAAACAGGTTCTTC. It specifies CASSEGSNRFF.

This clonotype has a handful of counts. CDR3 protein: CASSPGKPNEQFF. As DNA, the CDR3 is TGTGCCAGCAGCCCCGGGAAACCTAATGAGCAGTTCTTC. The rearrangement joins TRBV11-2 to TRBJ2-1; D might be TRBD2 (5 bases). CDR1 is SGHAT and CDR2 is FQNNGV in the germline V gene. Trimming shortened V by 5 bases and J by 7 bases, and 12 bases separated the two germline ends. The CDR3 covers 13 residues.

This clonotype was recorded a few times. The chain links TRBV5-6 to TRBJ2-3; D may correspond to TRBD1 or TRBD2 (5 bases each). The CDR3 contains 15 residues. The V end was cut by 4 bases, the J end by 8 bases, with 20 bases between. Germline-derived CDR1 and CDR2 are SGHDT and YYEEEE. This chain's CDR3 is CASSPKGTIRGTQYF. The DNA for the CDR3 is TGTGCCAGCAGCCCGAAGGGGACCATCCGGGGTACGCAGTATTTT.

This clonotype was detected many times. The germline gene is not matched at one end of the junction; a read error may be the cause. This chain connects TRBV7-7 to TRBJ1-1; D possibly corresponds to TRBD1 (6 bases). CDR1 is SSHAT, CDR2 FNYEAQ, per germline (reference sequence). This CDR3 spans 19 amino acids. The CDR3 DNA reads TGTGCTAGCAGCTTAGGGACACAAAAGGGAAATCAATTGGTCACTGAAGCTTTCTTT. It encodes CASSLGTQKGNQLVTEAFF.

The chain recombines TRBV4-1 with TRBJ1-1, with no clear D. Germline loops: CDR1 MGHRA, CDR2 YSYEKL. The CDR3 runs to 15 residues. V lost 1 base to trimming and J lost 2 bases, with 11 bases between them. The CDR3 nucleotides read TGCGCCAGCAGCCAAGTCCCACACACAAACACTGAAGCTTTCTTT. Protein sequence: CASSQVPHTNTEAFF.

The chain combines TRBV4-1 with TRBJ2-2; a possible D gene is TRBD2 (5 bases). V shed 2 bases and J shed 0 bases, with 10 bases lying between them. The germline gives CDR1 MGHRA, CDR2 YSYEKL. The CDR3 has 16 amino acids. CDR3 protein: CASSQFAGANTGELFF. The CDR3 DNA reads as TGCGCCAGCAGCCAATTTGCGGGCGCGAACACCGGGGAGCTGTTTTTT.

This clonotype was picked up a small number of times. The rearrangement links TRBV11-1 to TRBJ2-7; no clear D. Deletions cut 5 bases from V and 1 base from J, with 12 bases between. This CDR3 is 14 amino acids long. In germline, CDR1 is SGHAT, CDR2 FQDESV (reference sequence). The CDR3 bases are TGTGCCAGCAGCCCCCCGGAACGATCCTACGAGCAGTACGTC. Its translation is CASSPPERSYEQYV.

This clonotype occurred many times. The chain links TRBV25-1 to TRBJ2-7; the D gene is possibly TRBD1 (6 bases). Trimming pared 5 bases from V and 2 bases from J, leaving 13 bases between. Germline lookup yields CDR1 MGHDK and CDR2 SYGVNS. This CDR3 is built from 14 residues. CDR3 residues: CASSTGFGAYEQYF. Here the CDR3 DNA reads TGTGCCAGCAGTACAGGGTTCGGGGCCTACGAGCAGTACTTC.

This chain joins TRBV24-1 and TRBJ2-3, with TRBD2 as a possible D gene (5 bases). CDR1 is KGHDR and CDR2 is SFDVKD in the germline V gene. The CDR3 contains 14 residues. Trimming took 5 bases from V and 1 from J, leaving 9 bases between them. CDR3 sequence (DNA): TGTGCCACCAGTGGCTTCGGGGGCACAGATACGCAGTATTTT. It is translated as CATSGFGGTDTQYF.

CDR3 residues: CASSLAVDTRSGNTIYF. CDR3 nucleotides: TGTGCCAGCAGCTTAGCTGTCGACACCCGGTCTGGAAACACCATATATTTT. The chain has TRBV7-9 and TRBJ1-3; D remains ambiguous. Germline V gene sequence: CDR1 SEHNR, CDR2 FQNEAQ (reference sequence). The CDR3 is 17 residues long. V shed 0 bases and J shed 1 base, with 13 bases lying between them.

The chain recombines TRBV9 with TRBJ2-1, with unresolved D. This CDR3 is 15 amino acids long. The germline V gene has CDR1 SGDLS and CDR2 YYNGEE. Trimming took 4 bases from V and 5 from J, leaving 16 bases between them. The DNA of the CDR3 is TGTGCCAGCAGCCCAAGGGTTGGGAAGGACAATGAGCAGTTCTTC. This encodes CASSPRVGKDNEQFF.

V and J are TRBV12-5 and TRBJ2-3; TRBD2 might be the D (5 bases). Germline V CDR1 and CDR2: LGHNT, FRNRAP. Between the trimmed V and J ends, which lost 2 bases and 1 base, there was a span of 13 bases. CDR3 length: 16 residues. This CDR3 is CASGLTPGYGTDTQYF. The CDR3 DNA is TGTGCTAGTGGTTTGACGCCGGGGTATGGCACAGATACGCAGTATTTT. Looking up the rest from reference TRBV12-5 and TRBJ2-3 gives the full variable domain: DARVTQTPRHKVTEMGQEVTMRCQPILGHNTVFWYRQTMMQGLELLAYFRNRAPLDDSGMPKDRFSAEMPDATLATLKIQPSEPRDSAVYFCASGLTPGYGTDTQYFGPGTRLTVL.

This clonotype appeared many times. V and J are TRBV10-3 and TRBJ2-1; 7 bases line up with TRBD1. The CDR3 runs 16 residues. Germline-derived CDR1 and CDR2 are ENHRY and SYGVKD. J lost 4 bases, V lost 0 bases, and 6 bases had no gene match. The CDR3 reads CAISESGTENYNEQFF. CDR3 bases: TGTGCCATCAGTGAGTCTGGGACAGAGAATTACAATGAGCAGTTCTTC.

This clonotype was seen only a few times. CDR3 loop: CASSQHTLSGGLGGKNIQYF. In nucleotides, the CDR3 is TGCGCCAGCAGCCAACATACATTGAGCGGGGGACTAGGGGGCAAAAACATTCAGTACTTC. This chain links TRBV4-1 with TRBJ2-4; 8 bases match TRBD2. The CDR3 is 20 amino acids. The trim removed 2 bases at V and 3 bases at J, leaving 18 bases unmatched. In germline, CDR1 is MGHRA, CDR2 YSYEKL.

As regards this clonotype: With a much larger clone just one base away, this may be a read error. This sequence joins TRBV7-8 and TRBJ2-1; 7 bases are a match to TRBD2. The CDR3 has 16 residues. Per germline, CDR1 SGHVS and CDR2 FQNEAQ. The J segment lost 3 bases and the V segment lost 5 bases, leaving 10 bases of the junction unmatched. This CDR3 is CASSTPAGSFYNEQFF. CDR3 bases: TGTGCCAGCAGCACACCAGCGGGGAGCTTCTACAATGAGCAGTTCTTC.

CDR3 DNA: TGTGCCAGCAGCCAAGAAGGCCTAGCGGGGGCCTACACCGGGGAGCTGTTTTTT. It is translated as CASSQEGLAGAYTGELFF. The chain recombines TRBV4-2 with TRBJ2-2; 10 bases agree with TRBD2. The trim removed 0 bases at V and 3 bases at J, leaving 7 bases unmatched. CDR3 length equals 18 residues. Germline V CDR1 and CDR2: LGHNA, YNFKEQ.

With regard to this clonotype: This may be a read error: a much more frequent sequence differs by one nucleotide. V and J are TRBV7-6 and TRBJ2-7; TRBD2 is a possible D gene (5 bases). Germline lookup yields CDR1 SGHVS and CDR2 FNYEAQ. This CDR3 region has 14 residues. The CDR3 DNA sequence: TGTGCCGGCAGCTTAGCGATCGGAAGATACGAGCAGTACTTC. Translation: CAGSLAIGRYEQYF.

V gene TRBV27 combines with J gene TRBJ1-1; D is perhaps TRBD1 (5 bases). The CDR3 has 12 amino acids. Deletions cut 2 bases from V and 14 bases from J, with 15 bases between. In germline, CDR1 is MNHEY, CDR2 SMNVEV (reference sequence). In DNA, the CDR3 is TGTGCCAGCAGTTTAAACGGGGGGGAAGGGTTCTTT. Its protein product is CASSLNGGEGFF.

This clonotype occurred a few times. CDR3 nucleotide sequence: TGTGCCAGCGGGTTTAGGAAAAACATTCAGTACTTC. This codes for CASGFRKNIQYF. The genes are TRBV5-6 and TRBJ2-4; unclear D gene. CDR3 length equals 12 residues. Germline CDR1 SGHDT, CDR2 YYEEEE. V lost 7 bases to trimming and J lost 4 bases, with 9 bases between them.

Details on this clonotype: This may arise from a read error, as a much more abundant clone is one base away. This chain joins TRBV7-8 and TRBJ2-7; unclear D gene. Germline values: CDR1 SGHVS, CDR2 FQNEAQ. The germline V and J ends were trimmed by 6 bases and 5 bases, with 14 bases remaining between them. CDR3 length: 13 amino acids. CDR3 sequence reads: CASRRRRVDEQYF. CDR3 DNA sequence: TGTGCCAGCAGACGACGACGAGTCGACGAGCAGTACTTC.

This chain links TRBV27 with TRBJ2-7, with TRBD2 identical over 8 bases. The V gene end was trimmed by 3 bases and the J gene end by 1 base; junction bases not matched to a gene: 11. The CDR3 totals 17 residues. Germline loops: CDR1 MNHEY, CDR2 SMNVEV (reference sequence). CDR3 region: CASSLAGGGLLSYEQYF. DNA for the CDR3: TGTGCCAGCAGTTTGGCGGGCGGGGGGCTCCTTTCCTACGAGCAGTACTTC.